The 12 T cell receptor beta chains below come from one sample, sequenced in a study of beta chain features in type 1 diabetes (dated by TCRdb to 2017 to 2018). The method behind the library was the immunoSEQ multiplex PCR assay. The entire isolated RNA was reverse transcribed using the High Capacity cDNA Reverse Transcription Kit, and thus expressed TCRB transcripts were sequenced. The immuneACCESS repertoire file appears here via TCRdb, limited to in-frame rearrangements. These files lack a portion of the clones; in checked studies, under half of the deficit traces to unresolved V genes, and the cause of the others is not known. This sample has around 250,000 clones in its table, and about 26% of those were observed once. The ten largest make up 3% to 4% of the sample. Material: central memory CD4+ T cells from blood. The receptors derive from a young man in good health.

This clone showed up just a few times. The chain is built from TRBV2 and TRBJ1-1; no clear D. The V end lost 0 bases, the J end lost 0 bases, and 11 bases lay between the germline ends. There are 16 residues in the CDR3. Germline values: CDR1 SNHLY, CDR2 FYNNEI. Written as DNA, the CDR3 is TGTGCCAGCAGTGAAGCGTTGGCCGTCATGAACACTGAAGCTTTCTTT. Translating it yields CASSEALAVMNTEAFF.

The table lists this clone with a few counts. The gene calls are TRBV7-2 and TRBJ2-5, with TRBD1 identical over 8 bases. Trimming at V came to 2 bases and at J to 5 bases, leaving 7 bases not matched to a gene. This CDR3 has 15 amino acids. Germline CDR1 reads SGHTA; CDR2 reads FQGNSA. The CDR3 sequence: CASSLTPGGRETQYF. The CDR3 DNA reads TGTGCCAGCAGCTTAACGCCAGGGGGCAGGGAGACCCAGTACTTC.

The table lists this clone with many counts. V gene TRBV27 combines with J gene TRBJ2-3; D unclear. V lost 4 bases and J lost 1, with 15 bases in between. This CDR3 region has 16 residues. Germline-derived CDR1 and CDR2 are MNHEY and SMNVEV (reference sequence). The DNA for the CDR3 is TGTGCCAGCAGTTCCTCCACTCCCGGGCGCACAGATACGCAGTATTTT. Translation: CASSSSTPGRTDTQYF.

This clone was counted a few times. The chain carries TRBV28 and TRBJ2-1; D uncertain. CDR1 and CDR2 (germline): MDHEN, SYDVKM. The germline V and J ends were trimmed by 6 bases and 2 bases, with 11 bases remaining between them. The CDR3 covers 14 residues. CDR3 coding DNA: TGTGCCAGCAGCCCACCTGGACCCTACAATGAGCAGTTCTTC. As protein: CASSPPGPYNEQFF.

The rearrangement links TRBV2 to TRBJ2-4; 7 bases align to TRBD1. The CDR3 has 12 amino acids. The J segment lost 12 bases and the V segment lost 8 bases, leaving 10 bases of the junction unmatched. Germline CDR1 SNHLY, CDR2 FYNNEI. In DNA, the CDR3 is TGTGCCAGCGGACAGGCACGACCGGATCAGTACTTC. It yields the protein CASGQARPDQYF. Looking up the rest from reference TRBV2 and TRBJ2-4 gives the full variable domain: EPEVTQTPSHQVTQMGQEVILRCVPISNHLYFYWYRQILGQKVEFLVSFYNNEISEKSEIFDDQFSVERPDGSNFTLKIRSTKLEDSAMYFCASGQARPDQYFGAGTRLSVL.

The CDR3 loop is CATSRDRASGRVTDTQYF. The CDR3, as DNA: TGTGCCACCAGCAGAGATCGGGCTAGCGGGAGGGTCACAGATACGCAGTATTTT. The chain is built from TRBV15 and TRBJ2-3, with 12 bases matching TRBD2. The CDR3 runs to 18 residues. Germline V gene data show CDR1 as LNHNV and CDR2 as YYDKDF (reference sequence). V trimming: 0 bases; J trimming: 2 bases; junction bases outside the gene matches: 6.

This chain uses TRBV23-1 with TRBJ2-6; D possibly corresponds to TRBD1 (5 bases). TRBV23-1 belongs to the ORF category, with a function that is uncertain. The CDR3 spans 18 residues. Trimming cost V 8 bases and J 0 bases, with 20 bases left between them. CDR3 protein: CASPPAKGLNSGANVLTF. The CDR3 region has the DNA TGCGCCAGCCCGCCTGCTAAGGGGTTAAACTCTGGGGCCAACGTCCTGACTTTC.

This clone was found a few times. The CDR3 nucleotides read TGTGCCAGCAGCGTAGGGGTAGCGGGGGACGAGACCCAGTACTTC. Amino acid sequence: CASSVGVAGDETQYF. The V and J genes are TRBV9 and TRBJ2-5; 9 bases fit TRBD2. Germline lookup yields CDR1 SGDLS and CDR2 YYNGEE. This CDR3 is built from 15 residues. Trimming at V came to 0 bases and at J to 5 bases, leaving 5 bases not matched to a gene.

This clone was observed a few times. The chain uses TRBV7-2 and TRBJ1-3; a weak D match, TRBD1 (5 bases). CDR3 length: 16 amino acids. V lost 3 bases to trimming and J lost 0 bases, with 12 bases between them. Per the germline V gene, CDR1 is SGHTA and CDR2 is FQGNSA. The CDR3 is CASSLATRVSGNTIYF. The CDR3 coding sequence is TGTGCCAGCAGCTTGGCAACCAGGGTCTCTGGAAACACCATATATTTT. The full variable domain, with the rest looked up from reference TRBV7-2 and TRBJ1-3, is GAGVSQSPSNKVTEKGKDVELRCDPISGHTALYWYRQSLGQGLEFLIYFQGNSAPDKSGLPSDRFSAERTGGSVSTLTIQRTQQEDSAVYLCASSLATRVSGNTIYFGEGSWLTVV.

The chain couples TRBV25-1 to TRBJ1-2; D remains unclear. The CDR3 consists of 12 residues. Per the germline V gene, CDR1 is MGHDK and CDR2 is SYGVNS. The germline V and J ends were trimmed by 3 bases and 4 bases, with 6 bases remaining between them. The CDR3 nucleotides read TGTGCCAGCAGTGATGGCTTCTATGGCTACACCTTC. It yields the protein CASSDGFYGYTF.

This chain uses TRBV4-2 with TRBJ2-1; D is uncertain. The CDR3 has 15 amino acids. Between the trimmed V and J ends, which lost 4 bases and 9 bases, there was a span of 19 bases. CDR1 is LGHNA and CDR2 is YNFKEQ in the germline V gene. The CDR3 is CASSLRGQEGTEQFF. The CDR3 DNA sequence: TGTGCCAGCAGCCTACGCGGCCAAGAAGGAACTGAGCAGTTCTTC.

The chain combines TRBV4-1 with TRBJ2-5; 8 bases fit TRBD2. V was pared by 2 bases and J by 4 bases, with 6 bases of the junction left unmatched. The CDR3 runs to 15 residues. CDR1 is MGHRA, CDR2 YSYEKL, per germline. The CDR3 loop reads CASSQPGLAGETQYF. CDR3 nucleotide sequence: TGCGCCAGCAGCCAACCAGGACTAGCCGGAGAGACCCAGTACTTC.